This section outlines one TCR beta chain sequence together with its context. The antigen remains undetermined. The sample is drawn from a study of cytomegalovirus exposure and HLA in healthy donors. The study's findings and limits: Presence/absence results assume similar sequencing depth per donor, which may not hold. TCR beta sequences numbering roughly 16,000 were associated with HLA alleles at 0.05 false discovery rate in a later analysis. It was shown in a later analysis that HLA-associated TCR beta chains were more clonally expanded than other, equally common chains.

The CDR3 sequence is 16 residues long. V was shortened by 5 bases and J by 6 bases, with 22 bases between the two germline ends. CDR1 MNHEY and CDR2 SMNVEV come from the germline V gene (reference sequence). PCR involved 60 Vbeta and 13 Jbeta primers. Only in-frame clones appear in the TCRdb table, and some are missing; sequencing was by immunoSEQ multiplex PCR. In the table there are tens of thousands of clones, 72% of which are singletons. The clonotype comes from a woman aged 50 to 60 in good health and CMV-seronegative. The rearrangement uses TRBV27 and TRBJ1-1; D might be TRBD1 (5 bases). The sequencing input was PBMCs. DNA for the CDR3: TGTGCCAGCAGTCCTAAGACAGTTTGGGCCTACTCTGAAGCTTTCTTT. This translates into CASSPKTVWAYSEAFF.